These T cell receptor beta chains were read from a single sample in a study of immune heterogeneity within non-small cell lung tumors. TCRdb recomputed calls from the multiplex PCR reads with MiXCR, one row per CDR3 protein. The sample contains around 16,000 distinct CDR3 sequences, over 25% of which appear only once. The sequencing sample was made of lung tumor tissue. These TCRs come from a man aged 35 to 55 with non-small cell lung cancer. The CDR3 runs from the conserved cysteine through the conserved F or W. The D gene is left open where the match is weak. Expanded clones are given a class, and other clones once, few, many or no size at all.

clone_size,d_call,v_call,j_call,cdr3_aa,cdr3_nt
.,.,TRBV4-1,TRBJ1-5,CASSQDGWSYSNQPQHF,TGCGCCAGCAGCCAAGATGGCTGGAGTTATAGCAATCAGCCCCAGCATTTT
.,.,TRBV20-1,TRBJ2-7,CSASHIGVAYEKYF,TGCAGTGCTAGTCACATTGGGGTAGCCTACGAGAAGTACTTC
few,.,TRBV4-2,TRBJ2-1,CASSLELSSYNEQFF,TGTGCCAGCAGCCTGGAGTTAAGCTCCTACAATGAGCAGTTCTTC
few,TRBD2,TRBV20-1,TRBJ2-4,CSARLLAGGREDIQYF,TGCAGTGCTCGGTTACTAGCGGGAGGGAGGGAAGACATTCAGTACTTC
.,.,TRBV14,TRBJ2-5,CASSQQALGQETQYF,TGTGCCAGCAGCCAACAAGCCCTTGGTCAAGAGACCCAGTACTTC
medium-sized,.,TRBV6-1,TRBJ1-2,CASSFHTDYGYTF,TGTGCCAGCAGTTTTCATACGGACTATGGCTACACCTTC
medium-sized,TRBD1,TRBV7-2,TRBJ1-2,CASSSSTGDHGYTF,TGTGCCAGCAGCTCTTCTACAGGGGACCATGGCTACACCTTC
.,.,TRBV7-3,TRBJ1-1,CASSLTHLSVAFF,TGTGCCAGCAGCTTAACGCATCTCAGTGTGGCTTTCTTT
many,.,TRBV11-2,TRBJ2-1,CASSLNQGSYNEQFF,TGTGCCAGCAGCTTAAACCAGGGCTCCTACAATGAGCAGTTCTTC
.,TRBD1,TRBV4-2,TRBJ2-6,CASSQTGTAANVLTF,TGTGCCAGCAGCCAGACAGGGACGGCGGCCAACGTCCTGACTTTC
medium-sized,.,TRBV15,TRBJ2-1,CATSRDRGRQNEQFF,TGTGCCACCAGCAGAGATCGTGGACGGCAAAATGAGCAGTTCTTC
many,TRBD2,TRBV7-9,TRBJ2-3,CASSPGFGLAGGIPSTDTQYF,TGTGCCAGCAGCCCGGGCTTCGGGCTAGCGGGAGGGATCCCTAGCACAGATACGCAGTATTTT
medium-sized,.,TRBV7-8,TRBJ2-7,CASSSAVYLSYEQYF,TGTGCCAGCAGCTCGGCGGTATATTTGAGTTACGAGCAGTACTTC